Each of the 25 T cell receptor beta chains below was sequenced from the same sample in a study of blood T cells in healthy people across ages. It was with a sample-barcoded 5' primer and a J-beta primer mix that a second PCR of about 6 to 12 cycles was run. TCRdb re-analysed the 5' RACE reads in MiXCR, keeping a single row per CDR3 protein. The sample carries 1.5 million to 2 million distinct CDR3 sequences, 40% to 55% recorded once. The sample consisted of blood. These receptors were collected from a woman aged 40 to 49 in good health.

This clonotype was counted only a few times. The chain uses TRBV20-1 and TRBJ2-3; possibly TRBD2 for D (7 bases). The V and J ends lost 5 bases and 6 bases respectively, with 18 bases between them. The length of the CDR3 is 14 residues. From germline, CDR1 is DFQATT and CDR2 SNEGSKA (reference sequence). CDR3 residues: CSAPRGGAVDTQYF. The CDR3 DNA is TGCAGTGCTCCGAGGGGGGGGGCGGTGGATACGCAGTATTTT.

The chain carries TRBV5-1 and TRBJ2-5, with 11 bases fitting TRBD2. The CDR3 consists of 18 residues. The germline V gene encodes CDR1 SGHRS and CDR2 YFSETQ. The V segment lost 3 bases and the J segment 4 bases; nucleotides outside the gene matches: 14. CDR3 in DNA: TGCGCCAGCAGCTCGAGCCTCCTAGCGGGGGGCCATCGAGAGACCCAGTACTTC. Translating gives CASSSSLLAGGHRETQYF.

As concerns this clonotype: A much bigger clone sits one base away, suggesting this may be a read error. V and J are TRBV9 and TRBJ2-3, with D possibly matching TRBD2 (6 bases). The CDR3 runs to 15 residues. V was shortened by 1 base and J by 1 base, with 10 bases between the two germline ends. Per germline, CDR1 SGDLS and CDR2 YYNGEE. The CDR3: CASSVRASGTDTQYF. The CDR3 DNA reads as TGTGCCAGCAGCGTAAGGGCTAGCGGCACAGATACGCAGTATTTT.

This clonotype has only a few counts. The rearrangement uses TRBV6-8 and TRBJ2-1; D unresolved. V was shortened by 5 bases and J by 8 bases, with 22 bases between the two germline ends. The CDR3 runs to 16 residues. Germline lookup yields CDR1 MNHGY and CDR2 SAAAGT. This CDR3 reads CASSLHSVIFWDEQFF. The DNA for the CDR3 is TGTGCCAGCAGTCTGCACTCAGTTATCTTCTGGGATGAGCAGTTCTTC.

The CDR3 bases are TGTGCCAGCTCAGACAGCAGAGCGGGCTACACCTTC. Its translation: CASSDSRAGYTF. The rearrangement links TRBV28 to TRBJ1-2, with D tentatively TRBD1 (5 bases). This CDR3 spans 12 amino acids. CDR1 is MDHEN and CDR2 is SYDVKM in the germline V gene. The ends were cut back, 8 bases at V and 8 bases at J, with 15 bases in the middle.

The chain combines TRBV18 with TRBJ2-3, with D possibly matching TRBD1 (5 bases). Germline values: CDR1 KGHSH, CDR2 LQKENI. V lost 8 bases to trimming and J lost 5 bases, with 8 bases between them. The CDR3 sequence is 11 residues long. CDR3 in amino acids: CASLQGDTQYF. In DNA, the CDR3 is TGTGCCAGCCTCCAGGGAGATACGCAGTATTTT.

Only one count was recorded for this clonotype. Being one base from a much bigger clone, this may be a read error. This CDR3 reads CSAHDRASNQPRHF. In nucleotides, the CDR3 is TGCAGTGCTCACGACAGGGCTAGCAATCAGCCCCGGCATTTT. The chain links TRBV20-1 to TRBJ1-5; 7 nucleotides align to TRBD1. The CDR3 runs to 14 residues. Germline V gene sequence: CDR1 DFQATT, CDR2 SNEGSKA (reference sequence).

The chain joins TRBV7-2 to TRBJ2-3, with 8 bases lining up with TRBD2. CDR3 length: 15 residues. CDR1 is SGHTA, CDR2 FQGNSA, per germline. J was trimmed by 4 bases and V by 3 bases; bases with no gene match: 6. In DNA form, the CDR3 reads TGTGCCAGCAGCTTCGGGGGGGCGAGGGCAGATACGCAGTATTTT. Protein sequence: CASSFGGARADTQYF.

The chain employs TRBV5-1 and TRBJ2-5, with D uncertain. The V gene lost 2 bases and the J gene lost 11 bases, with 16 bases spanning the gap. Per germline, CDR1 SGHRS and CDR2 YFSETQ. CDR3 length: 13 residues. The CDR3 protein is CASSLIPSDEQYF. DNA of the CDR3: TGCGCCAGCAGCTTAATCCCCAGCGATGAGCAGTACTTC.

V gene TRBV4-3 combines with J gene TRBJ1-4; D unresolved. This CDR3 comprises 13 residues. V gave up 2 bases and J gave up 8 bases, with 9 bases separating them. CDR1 and CDR2 from the germline V gene are LGHNA and YSLEER. The CDR3 here is CASSQKLGEKLFF. Written as DNA, the CDR3 is TGCGCCAGCAGCCAAAAATTAGGAGAAAAACTGTTTTTT.

The chain has TRBV29-1 and TRBJ2-7, with a weak D call TRBD2 (7 bases). CDR1 is SQVTM and CDR2 is ANQGSEA in the germline V gene. Trimming removed 4 bases from V and 3 bases from J, with 25 bases in between. CDR3 length equals 17 residues. CDR3 in DNA: TGCAGCGTTGGGGGTGGTACTAATCGGGGGGCTTTCTACGAGCAGTACTTC. Translated, it gives CSVGGGTNRGAFYEQYF.

The chain couples TRBV6-5 to TRBJ1-2; a possible D gene is TRBD1 (5 bases). From germline, CDR1 is MNHEY and CDR2 SVGAGI. This CDR3 has 12 residues. CDR3 bases: TGTGTCGCTTCGGGGGGATTATATGGCTACACCTTC. It is translated as CVASGGLYGYTF.

This clonotype came up a few times. V usage is TRBV4-1 and J usage is TRBJ2-5; TRBD2 agrees at 9 bases. The DNA end lines up better with TRBJ2-7; the J call may be wrong. CDR3 size: 17 residues. Germline CDR1 reads MGHRA; CDR2 reads YSYEKL. For the CDR3, the DNA is TGCGCCAGCAGCCAAGATTCTCTGCGGGGGGGCATTTACGAGCAGTACTTC. Its protein is CASSQDSLRGGIYEQYF.

This clonotype has a handful of counts. The chain couples TRBV7-2 to TRBJ2-7; D not resolved. The V and J ends lost 3 bases and 3 bases respectively, with 9 bases between them. The germline gives CDR1 SGHTA, CDR2 FQGNSA. The CDR3 contains 13 residues. The CDR3, as DNA: TGTGCCAGCAGCTTGGGATACCACTACGAGCAGTACTTC. Protein: CASSLGYHYEQYF. Filled out from reference TRBV7-2 and TRBJ2-7, the complete variable domain reads GAGVSQSPSNKVTEKGKDVELRCDPISGHTALYWYRQSLGQGLEFLIYFQGNSAPDKSGLPSDRFSAERTGGSVSTLTIQRTQQEDSAVYLCASSLGYHYEQYFGPGTRLTVT.

The table lists this clonotype with a few counts. The CDR3 bases are TGTGCCAGCAGTCCGGGACAGGGTTGGCAGTTCTTC. Protein sequence: CASSPGQGWQFF. This chain uses TRBV6-5 with TRBJ2-1; TRBD1 agrees at 9 bases. Per the germline V gene, CDR1 is MNHEY and CDR2 is SVGAGI. The CDR3 length is 12 residues. V trimming: 5 bases; J trimming: 12 bases; junction bases outside the gene matches: 5.

The chain couples TRBV7-6 to TRBJ1-1; possibly TRBD1 for D (5 bases). With 8 bases removed from V and 7 bases from J, the gap between germline ends came to 20 bases. Germline CDR1 and CDR2: SGHVS and FNYEAQ. The CDR3 runs to 14 residues. The CDR3 coding sequence is TGTGCCAGCGGGGCCGGGACTGTGTATGATGAAGCTTTCTTT. It codes for CASGAGTVYDEAFF.

Turning to this clonotype: Germline and junction disagree at one end, which may indicate a read error. The rearrangement uses TRBV7-7 and TRBJ1-6; D gene uncertain. Germline CDR1 reads SSHAT; CDR2 reads FNYEAQ (reference sequence). The CDR3 is 14 amino acids. This CDR3 is CASSLGTRNSPLHF. CDR3 in DNA: TGTGCTAGCAGCTTAGGTACACGGAATTCACCCCTCCACTTT.

The chain links TRBV4-2 to TRBJ1-1; the D gene is possibly TRBD1 (6 bases). Trimming removed 0 bases from V and 2 bases from J, with 13 bases in between. Germline CDR1 reads LGHNA; CDR2 reads YNFKEQ. This CDR3 is built from 16 residues. The DNA of the CDR3 is TGTGCCAGCAGCCAAGATCTTACGGGGACAAACACTGAAGCTTTCTTT. It is translated as CASSQDLTGTNTEAFF.

Comments on this clonotype: A junction boundary mismatches the germline segment, possibly from a read error. V gene TRBV12-3 or TRBV12-4 combines with J gene TRBJ2-1, with 12 positions matching TRBD2. The CDR3 extends over 15 amino acids. In DNA, the CDR3 is TGTGCCAGCAGACCGACTAGCGGGGGATACAATGGGCAGTTCTTC. Protein sequence: CASRPTSGGYNGQFF.

The chain couples TRBV28 to TRBJ1-4; D possibly corresponds to TRBD1 (6 bases). The CDR3 is 15 amino acids. Germline V lookup: CDR1 MDHEN, CDR2 SYDVKM. V was trimmed by 4 bases and J by 8 bases, leaving 17 bases between them. The CDR3 loop is CASSYRTVLREKLFF. The CDR3 DNA sequence: TGTGCCAGCAGTTATCGGACAGTGCTTAGGGAAAAACTGTTTTTT.

V gene TRBV20-1 combines with J gene TRBJ1-5, with D possibly matching TRBD1 (5 bases). The CDR3 runs to 15 residues. Trimming left V 2 bases short and J 6 bases short, with 17 bases between. Germline-derived CDR1 and CDR2 are DFQATT and SNEGSKA (reference sequence). The CDR3 is CSARRDLQSSQPQHF. The CDR3 DNA reads as TGCAGTGCTAGACGGGACCTTCAAAGCTCTCAGCCCCAGCATTTT.

This clonotype was recorded a few times. The chain combines TRBV4-1 with TRBJ1-5; D is unresolved. The CDR3 is made up of 13 amino acids. With 3 bases removed from V and 5 bases from J, the gap between germline ends came to 8 bases. In germline, CDR1 is MGHRA, CDR2 YSYEKL. CDR3 sequence: CASSQNWDQPQHF. The CDR3 nucleotides are TGCGCCAGCAGCCAGAACTGGGATCAGCCCCAGCATTTT.

V gene TRBV19 combines with J gene TRBJ1-5; 10 nucleotides align to TRBD1. This CDR3 has 14 residues. Germline CDR1 LNHDA, CDR2 SQIVND (reference sequence). The V and J ends lost 7 bases and 10 bases, in that order; junction bases with no gene match: 10. The CDR3 reads CASTRQGAEGPQHF. Written as DNA, the CDR3 is TGTGCCAGTACCCGACAGGGGGCGGAGGGCCCCCAGCATTTT.

The CDR3 DNA is TGTGCCAGCAGTTGGGCATCTCGAAATTGGCAGTTCTTC. As protein: CASSWASRNWQFF. V usage is TRBV27 and J usage is TRBJ2-1; D is undetermined. The CDR3 is 13 amino acids. CDR1 is MNHEY and CDR2 is SMNVEV in the germline V gene (reference sequence). V was pared by 4 bases and J by 12 bases, with 16 bases between.

The chain links TRBV6-5 to TRBJ2-7; 10 bases align to TRBD1. Germline V gene data show CDR1 as MNHEY and CDR2 as SVGAGI. The CDR3 totals 16 residues. V shed 0 bases, J shed 3 bases, and the junction held 5 bases outside the gene matches. The CDR3, as DNA: TGTGCCAGCAGTTACTCTAGGACAGGGGGTTTCTACGAGCAGTACTTC. Translation: CASSYSRTGGFYEQYF.